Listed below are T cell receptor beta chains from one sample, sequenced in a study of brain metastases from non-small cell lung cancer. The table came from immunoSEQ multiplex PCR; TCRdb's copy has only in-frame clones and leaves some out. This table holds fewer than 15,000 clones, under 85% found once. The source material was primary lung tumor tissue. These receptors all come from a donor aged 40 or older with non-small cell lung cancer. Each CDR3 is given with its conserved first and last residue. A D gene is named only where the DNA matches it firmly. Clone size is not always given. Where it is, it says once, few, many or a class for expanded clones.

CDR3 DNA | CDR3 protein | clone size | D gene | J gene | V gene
TGTGCCAGCAGCTCGGGTCGGTGGCGAAACACCATATATTTT | CASSSGRWRNTIYF | - | - | TRBJ1-3 | TRBV11-3
TGTGCCAGCAGCTTCCTTAAGGGGGGAGAGACCCAGTACTTC | CASSFLKGGETQYF | - | - | TRBJ2-5 | TRBV7-9
TGTGCCAGCAGTGGGGAGGGGGGCTTGCCGACTGAAGCTTTCTTT | CASSGEGGLPTEAFF | once | - | TRBJ1-1 | TRBV2
TGTGCCAGCAGCTTAACGCCACTCACTGAAGCTTTCTTT | CASSLTPLTEAFF | - | - | TRBJ1-1 | TRBV7-3
TGTGCCAGCACCCTCCTTGGGATGGGGAGGGGCACTGAAGCTTTCTTT | CASTLLGMGRGTEAFF | - | - | TRBJ1-1 | TRBV27
TGCAGCGTTGATGATAGGGTTGGGGGCGTCAAAGATACGCAGTATTTT | CSVDDRVGGVKDTQYF | - | - | TRBJ2-3 | TRBV29-1
TGTGCCAGCAGCTTAGGCCAAGGCCGGAGCTCTGGAAACACCATATATTTT | CASSLGQGRSSGNTIYF | - | - | TRBJ1-3 | TRBV13
TGTGCCAGCAGCCGGACGACAGGGGGGACCGGGGAGCTGTTTTTT | CASSRTTGGTGELFF | - | TRBD1 | TRBJ2-2 | TRBV14
TGTGCCAGCAGAGGGGACAGTTCCCGATATGGCTACACCTTC | CASRGDSSRYGYTF | - | TRBD1 | TRBJ1-2 | TRBV2
TGTGCCATCAGTGACGGCACAGATACGCAGTATTTT | CAISDGTDTQYF | - | - | TRBJ2-3 | TRBV10-3
TGTGCCAGCTCCCGACTAGCGGGGTCTTACAATGAGCAGTTCTTC | CASSRLAGSYNEQFF | - | TRBD2 | TRBJ2-1 | TRBV27
TGTGCCAGCAGCCAAGATCGAGGAACTGAAGCTTTCTTT | CASSQDRGTEAFF | - | - | TRBJ1-1 | TRBV3-1/TRBV3-2
TGTGCCAGCAGTTGGGGGCAAGGTCAGCCCCAGCATTTT | CASSWGQGQPQHF | - | - | TRBJ1-5 | TRBV6-2/TRBV6-3
TGTGCCATCAGTGAAGCGAAAGAGATTAACTATGGCTACACCTTC | CAISEAKEINYGYTF | - | - | TRBJ1-2 | TRBV10-3
TGCGCCAGCAGACAGAACACCGGGGAGCTGTTTTTT | CASRQNTGELFF | - | - | TRBJ2-2 | TRBV10-2
TGTGCCAGCAGCCGATCGACAGGGTGGGGAAACACCATATATTTT | CASSRSTGWGNTIYF | - | TRBD1 | TRBJ1-3 | TRBV3-1/TRBV3-2
TGCGCCAGCAGCCAAGGGGTGGGGAAAAGCGGGGCCACAGATACGCAGTATTTT | CASSQGVGKSGATDTQYF | - | TRBD2 | TRBJ2-3 | TRBV4-1